What follows are 30 T cell receptor beta chains derived from one specimen sequenced in a study of OX40 agonist ivuxolimab in advanced cancers. Using immunoSEQ multiplex PCR, the repertoire was profiled, and TCRdb retains in-frame clones only, with some absent. This sample has 30,000 to 35,000 clones, with approximately 84% found just once. The sequencing used CD4+ or CD8+ T cells sorted from blood, collected in a trial of the OX40 agonist ivuxolimab. The source of these receptors is an adult with an advanced solid tumor such as melanoma, head and neck, liver or kidney cancer.

This chain links TRBV5-6 with TRBJ2-7; D may match TRBD1 or TRBD2 (5 bases each). The CDR3 length is 13 residues. The germline CDR1 and CDR2 sequences are SGHDT and YYEEEE. The V end was cut by 4 bases, the J end by 3 bases, with 11 bases between. The CDR3 loop reads CASSPGPGYEQYF. CDR3 nucleotides: TGTGCCAGCAGCCCGGGACCGGGCTACGAGCAGTACTTC.

The chain is built from TRBV19 and TRBJ2-1; possible D gene TRBD2, 5 bases. V lost 5 bases, J lost 0 bases, and 11 bases lay in between. Germline V lookup: CDR1 LNHDA, CDR2 SQIVND (reference sequence). The CDR3 runs 15 residues. CDR3 nucleotides: TGTGCCAGTAGTGTTAGCGCGAGCTCCTACAATGAGCAGTTCTTC. The encoded protein is CASSVSASSYNEQFF.

CDR3 protein: CASSLGHEAFF. As DNA, the CDR3 is TGTGCCAGCAGTCTGGGACACGAAGCTTTCTTT. The chain links TRBV6-6 to TRBJ1-1, with a possible D match to TRBD1 (6 bases). The CDR3 length is 11 residues. The germline V and J ends were trimmed by 5 bases and 8 bases, with 9 bases remaining between them. CDR1 and CDR2 from the germline V gene are MNHNY and SVGAGI (reference sequence).

The chain employs TRBV6-5 and TRBJ2-1; possibly TRBD1 for D (5 bases). The CDR3 runs to 15 residues. In germline, CDR1 is MNHEY, CDR2 SVGAGI. V dropped 6 bases and J dropped 0 bases, with 12 bases sitting between them. The CDR3 DNA reads as TGTGCCAGCAGCGCAGGGTGGAGCTCCTACAATGAGCAGTTCTTC. Translating gives CASSAGWSSYNEQFF.

This clone was seen a single time. The chain joins TRBV4-3 to TRBJ2-3; D ambiguous. V dropped 1 base and J dropped 1 base, with 12 bases sitting between them. CDR3 length equals 16 residues. The V gene's germline CDR1 is LGHNA and CDR2 YSLEER. Here the CDR3 DNA reads TGCGCCAGCAGCCAAGGAATAGCCGTAGGCACAGATACGCAGTATTTT. This codes for CASSQGIAVGTDTQYF.

The genes are TRBV13 and TRBJ2-7; 8 bases are a match to TRBD1. The CDR3 has 15 residues. V gave up 1 base and J gave up 3 bases; unmatched junction bases: 5. CDR1 is PRHDT and CDR2 is FYEKMQ in the germline V gene (reference sequence). CDR3: CASSLDRGIFYEQYF. The DNA of the CDR3 is TGTGCCAGCAGCTTAGACAGGGGGATCTTCTACGAGCAGTACTTC.

This chain links TRBV21-1 with TRBJ2-7; the table's TRBD1 call for D was not verified on the DNA. TRBV21-1 is flagged as a pseudogene. The CDR3 sequence is 13 residues long. For the CDR3, the DNA is TGTGCCAGTATCCGGGACAGTTGCTACGAGCAGTACTTC. Its translation is CASIRDSCYEQYF.

Only one count was recorded for this clone. The rearrangement uses TRBV12-5 and TRBJ1-5; D is uncertain. The V and J ends lost 1 base and 1 base respectively, with 14 bases between them. CDR3 length: 17 amino acids. CDR1 and CDR2 from the germline V gene are LGHNT and FRNRAP. CDR3 sequence reads: CASGLDRQDGSNQPQHF. The CDR3 nucleotides are TGTGCTAGTGGTTTGGACCGCCAGGACGGCAGCAATCAGCCCCAGCATTTT.

The rearrangement uses TRBV7-2 and TRBJ2-7; unclear D gene. CDR1 and CDR2 (germline): SGHTA, FQGNSA. The CDR3 length is 13 residues. The ends were cut back, 2 bases at V and 2 bases at J, with 7 bases in the middle. CDR3 residues: CASSLYTAYEQYF. CDR3 nucleotide sequence: TGTGCCAGCAGCTTATACACGGCCTACGAGCAGTACTTC.

The V and J genes are TRBV4-3 and TRBJ1-2; D is perhaps TRBD1 (5 bases). The CDR3 sequence is 13 residues long. The V end was cut by 3 bases, the J end by 6 bases, with 11 bases between. Germline V gene data show CDR1 as LGHNA and CDR2 as YSLEER. DNA for the CDR3: TGCGCCAGCAGCCAGGGGACGGCTAATGGCTACACCTTC. Translation: CASSQGTANGYTF.

The chain joins TRBV9 to TRBJ2-7, with 8 bases aligning to TRBD2. This CDR3 is built from 14 residues. V was pared by 0 bases and J by 5 bases, with 4 bases of the junction left unmatched. CDR1 and CDR2 from the germline V gene are SGDLS and YYNGEE. The CDR3 coding sequence is TGTGCCAGCAGCGTAGCTGCGGGGGGCAACGAGCAGTACTTC. This sequence encodes CASSVAAGGNEQYF. Full variable domain (outside the CDR3, taken from reference TRBV9 and TRBJ2-7): DSGVTQTPKHLITATGQRVTLRCSPRSGDLSVYWYQQSLDQGLQFLIQYYNGEERAKGNILERFSAQQFPDLHSELNLSSLELGDSALYFCASSVAAGGNEQYFGPGTRLTVT.

The chain uses TRBV5-6 and TRBJ2-2; D gene ambiguous. Trimming stripped 0 bases from V and 4 bases from J, with 4 bases between. Germline CDR1 reads SGHDT; CDR2 reads YYEEEE. The CDR3 sequence is 13 residues long. For the CDR3, the DNA is TGTGCCAGCAGCTTGGGGGGCACCGGGGAGCTGTTTTTT. Translated: CASSLGGTGELFF.

The chain employs TRBV11-2 and TRBJ2-3; no definite D call. The germline V and J ends were trimmed by 5 bases and 2 bases, with 8 bases remaining between them. The CDR3 extends over 13 amino acids. CDR1 is SGHAT and CDR2 is FQNNGV in the germline V gene. This CDR3 reads CASSPTYTDTQYF. In DNA form, the CDR3 reads TGTGCCAGCAGCCCCACTTACACAGATACGCAGTATTTT.

V usage is TRBV9 and J usage is TRBJ1-3, with D maybe TRBD1 (5 bases). Germline V lookup: CDR1 SGDLS, CDR2 YYNGEE. V was pared by 0 bases and J by 0 bases, with 16 bases between. This CDR3 comprises 18 residues. The CDR3 is CASSVEGGVPSSGNTIYF. The CDR3 coding sequence is TGTGCCAGCAGCGTAGAGGGAGGGGTTCCCAGCTCTGGAAACACCATATATTTT. The variable domain in full, with the rest retrieved from reference TRBV9 and TRBJ1-3, is DSGVTQTPKHLITATGQRVTLRCSPRSGDLSVYWYQQSLDQGLQFLIQYYNGEERAKGNILERFSAQQFPDLHSELNLSSLELGDSALYFCASSVEGGVPSSGNTIYFGEGSWLTVV.

The V gene is TRBV9, the J gene TRBJ2-1; 10 bases align to TRBD2. Germline lookup yields CDR1 SGDLS and CDR2 YYNGEE. This CDR3 spans 16 amino acids. The V and J ends lost 0 bases and 7 bases, in that order; junction bases with no gene match: 7. The CDR3 protein is CASSVVPSGRGNEQFF. The DNA of the CDR3 is TGTGCCAGCAGCGTAGTCCCTAGCGGGAGAGGGAATGAGCAGTTCTTC. The complete variable domain, with remaining parts taken from reference TRBV9 and TRBJ2-1, reads DSGVTQTPKHLITATGQRVTLRCSPRSGDLSVYWYQQSLDQGLQFLIQYYNGEERAKGNILERFSAQQFPDLHSELNLSSLELGDSALYFCASSVVPSGRGNEQFFGPGTRLTVL.

This chain connects TRBV7-3 to TRBJ2-3, with TRBD2 identical over 10 bases. This CDR3 comprises 19 residues. The germline CDR1 and CDR2 sequences are SGHTA and FQGTGA. V trimming: 6 bases; J trimming: 2 bases; junction bases outside the gene matches: 17. The CDR3 spells CASSPNGLAGVGDTDTQYF. The CDR3 DNA reads TGTGCCAGCAGTCCGAACGGCCTAGCGGGAGTTGGGGACACAGATACGCAGTATTTT. The full variable domain, in which reference TRBV7-3 and TRBJ2-3 provide the parts outside the CDR3, is GAGVSQTPSNKVTEKGKYVELRCDPISGHTALYWYRQSLGQGPEFLIYFQGTGAADDSGLPNDRFFAVRPEGSVSTLKIQRTERGDSAVYLCASSPNGLAGVGDTDTQYFGPGTRLTVL.

The V call is TRBV28, the J call TRBJ1-1; 7 positions match TRBD1. J gave up 6 bases and V 8 bases, and 3 bases lay outside the gene matches. Germline V gene lookup returns CDR1 MDHEN and CDR2 SYDVKM. The CDR3 has 11 amino acids. CDR3 sequence reads: CASGTVPEAFF. In DNA, the CDR3 is TGTGCCAGCGGGACAGTTCCTGAAGCTTTCTTT.

V and J are TRBV27 and TRBJ2-5, with D possibly being TRBD1 (7 bases). The CDR3 contains 14 residues. V gave up 5 bases and J gave up 5 bases, with 15 bases separating them. Per the germline V gene, CDR1 is MNHEY and CDR2 is SMNVEV (reference sequence). The CDR3 bases are TGTGCCAGCAGTCCCCAGGGGGAGGCCGAGACCCAGTACTTC. Translating gives CASSPQGEAETQYF.

This clone was counted a single time. The V gene is TRBV19, the J gene TRBJ2-7; TRBD1 matches at 9 bases. CDR3 length: 13 residues. Losses at the gene ends were 3 bases for V and 5 bases for J; bases not matched to a gene: 2. Germline V gene lookup returns CDR1 LNHDA and CDR2 SQIVND (reference sequence). The chain's CDR3 is CASSMGQGNEQYF. Here the CDR3 DNA reads TGTGCCAGTAGTATGGGACAGGGTAACGAGCAGTACTTC.

This sequence joins TRBV19 and TRBJ1-2, with 8 bases lining up with TRBD1. Germline loops: CDR1 LNHDA, CDR2 SQIVND (reference sequence). V dropped 5 bases and J dropped 6; count of bases not matched to a gene: 11. This CDR3 is 15 amino acids long. The CDR3 loop reads CASSETNWDRNGYTF. CDR3 nucleotides: TGTGCCAGTAGTGAGACCAATTGGGACAGGAATGGCTACACCTTC.

This clone was counted a single time. The chain combines TRBV30 with TRBJ2-7; D may be TRBD1 (7 bases). The CDR3 runs 15 residues. Germline V gene lookup returns CDR1 GTSNPN and CDR2 SVGIG (reference sequence). V lost 3 bases and J lost 5, with 20 bases in between. CDR3 amino acids: CAWSDPTGRTDEQYF. The DNA of the CDR3 is TGTGCCTGGAGCGACCCGACAGGGAGGACGGACGAGCAGTACTTC.

The rearrangement uses TRBV6-1 and TRBJ2-1; the match to TRBD2 covers 7 bases. The CDR3 contains 16 residues. Germline V gene lookup returns CDR1 MNHNS and CDR2 SASEGT. The V gene end was trimmed by 2 bases and the J gene end by 7 bases; junction bases not matched to a gene: 11. The CDR3 loop is CASSEMAGAPGNEQFF. The CDR3 DNA reads as TGTGCCAGCAGTGAAATGGCGGGAGCGCCAGGTAATGAGCAGTTCTTC.

The CDR3 here is CASSEQETQYF. The CDR3 nucleotides read TGTGCCAGCAGTGAGCAAGAGACCCAGTACTTC. This chain links TRBV25-1 with TRBJ2-5; no reliable D call. Trimming left V 3 bases short and J 2 bases short, with 1 base between. The CDR3 consists of 11 residues. Germline V gene lookup returns CDR1 MGHDK and CDR2 SYGVNS.

The chain is built from TRBV27 and TRBJ2-7; D is possibly TRBD2 (5 bases). Per germline, CDR1 MNHEY and CDR2 SMNVEV (reference sequence). The CDR3 consists of 12 residues. Trimming removed 3 bases at V and 6 bases at J, with 9 bases between. This CDR3 is CASSFLRGEQYF. The CDR3 bases are TGTGCCAGCAGTTTCCTTCGGGGCGAGCAGTACTTC.

The chain has TRBV7-9 and TRBJ2-3; 7 bases are a match to TRBD1. V lost 4 bases, J lost 2 bases, and 9 bases stayed unmatched. Germline CDR1 SEHNR, CDR2 FQNEAQ (reference sequence). The CDR3 has 16 amino acids. The CDR3 reads CASSSITGVNTDTQYF. As DNA, the CDR3 is TGTGCCAGCAGCTCCATTACAGGGGTCAACACAGATACGCAGTATTTT.

The V and J genes are TRBV5-5 and TRBJ2-7, with unresolved D. The CDR3 covers 15 residues. Germline CDR1 is SGHKS and CDR2 is YYEKEE (reference sequence). Trimming took 0 bases from V and 2 from J, leaving 12 bases between them. This chain's CDR3 is CASSLGHTETYEQYF. The CDR3 DNA sequence: TGTGCCAGCAGCTTGGGACACACAGAAACCTACGAGCAGTACTTC. The full variable domain, rest sourced from reference TRBV5-5 and TRBJ2-7, is DAGVTQSPTHLIKTRGQQVTLRCSPISGHKSVSWYQQVLGQGPQFIFQYYEKEERGRGNFPDRFSARQFPNYSSELNVNALLLGDSALYLCASSLGHTETYEQYFGPGTRLTVT.

The V call is TRBV7-9, the J call TRBJ1-1; tentatively, D is TRBD1 (6 bases). This CDR3 contains 15 residues. V was trimmed by 5 bases and J by 0 bases, leaving 13 bases between them. Germline V lookup: CDR1 SEHNR, CDR2 FQNEAQ (reference sequence). The CDR3 region has the DNA TGTGCCAGCAGCCCCACTCGGACAGTGAACACTGAAGCTTTCTTT. Residues: CASSPTRTVNTEAFF.

The chain is built from TRBV2 and TRBJ2-5, with D possibly called TRBD1 or TRBD2 (5 bases each). Germline CDR1 is SNHLY and CDR2 is FYNNEI. V lost 3 bases and J 7 bases, leaving 18 bases between the germline ends. This CDR3 is built from 15 residues. The CDR3: CASSDLGPLTGTQYF. The CDR3 DNA is TGTGCCAGCAGTGATTTGGGACCACTAACGGGGACCCAGTACTTC.

By proportion, this clone is medium-sized. This chain joins TRBV18 and TRBJ2-1, with 12 bases lining up with TRBD2. Germline assignment: CDR1 KGHSH and CDR2 LQKENI. CDR3 size: 16 residues. V trimming: 3 bases; J trimming: 4 bases; junction bases outside the gene matches: 4. CDR3 residues: CASSPLAGGGYNEQFF. CDR3 DNA sequence: TGTGCCAGCTCACCCCTAGCGGGAGGGGGGTACAATGAGCAGTTCTTC.

V and J are TRBV29-1 and TRBJ2-7, with D uncertain. CDR1 and CDR2 (germline): SQVTM, ANQGSEA. CDR3 length equals 15 residues. V lost 0 bases and J 1 base, leaving 13 bases between the germline ends. CDR3 coding DNA: TGCAGCGTTGAAGACCGGAGCGTGGAATCCTACGAGCAGTACTTC. It codes for CSVEDRSVESYEQYF.